The entry below describes one T cell receptor beta chain. Individuals aged roughly 18 to 90 years were recruited from 24 US areas. Participants reported their clinical history, and cohort assignment relied on those reports. The data derive from a study of blood T cell repertoires in COVID-19. For the study at large: The United States, Italy and Spain supplied acute and convalescent COVID-19 samples. Nucleic acid was either cDNA or gDNA, and it came from T cells, B-cell-depleted T cells, or PBMCs.

The germline CDR1 and CDR2 sequences are SEHNR and FQNEAQ (reference sequence). V lost 3 bases and J lost 4, with 10 bases in between. The CDR3 consists of 14 residues. The data were produced by immunoSEQ multiplex PCR, yet TCRdb's version contains in-frame clones alone and is incomplete. The sample includes some 490,000 clones, more than 85% of them seen just once. The TCR originated in a woman aged 60-70 years who had recovered from COVID-19. The sequenced sample was PBMCs or T cells enriched from blood (not recorded which). V gene TRBV7-9 combines with J gene TRBJ1-5, with D perhaps TRBD1 (5 bases). The DNA for the CDR3 is TGTGCCAGCAGCTTTGCAGGGAAGAATCAGCCCCAGCATTTT. As protein: CASSFAGKNQPQHF.